These 17 T cell receptor beta chains originate from one sample sequenced in a study of blood T cell repertoires in COVID-19. Produced via immunoSEQ multiplex PCR; TCRdb's table is partial and in-frame only. The table shows roughly 100,000 clones, with roughly 80% occurring only once. Material for sequencing was peripheral blood. The receptors shown here come from a man aged 55 to 69 with active or convalescent COVID-19.

The chain carries TRBV11-3 and TRBJ2-1; D might be TRBD2 (6 bases). This CDR3 has 14 residues. Trimming cost V 1 base and J 3 bases, with 7 bases left between them. CDR1 is SGHNT and CDR2 is YENEEA in the germline V gene. As DNA, the CDR3 is TGTGCCAGCAGCTTAGGCGGGGACTACAATGAGCAGTTCTTC. Protein sequence: CASSLGGDYNEQFF.

The rearrangement links TRBV2 to TRBJ2-1; 11 bases line up with TRBD2. Germline CDR1 SNHLY, CDR2 FYNNEI. The CDR3 covers 14 residues. Losses at the gene ends were 6 bases for V and 4 bases for J; bases not matched to a gene: 2. The CDR3 DNA reads as TGTGCCAGCAGCGGGACTAGCGGTTACAATGAGCAGTTCTTC. As protein: CASSGTSGYNEQFF.

V and J are TRBV10-2 and TRBJ2-7; TRBD1 matches at 9 bases. Trimming at V came to 2 bases and at J to 2 bases, leaving 4 bases not matched to a gene. The CDR3 loop spans 15 amino acids. The germline V gene has CDR1 WSHSY and CDR2 SAAADI. The CDR3 nucleotides read TGCGCCAGCAGTGAGACGACAGGGGGTCCCTACGAGCAGTACTTC. It is translated as CASSETTGGPYEQYF.

J is TRBJ2-6 and V is TRBV6-5; a possible D gene is TRBD1 (6 bases). The CDR3 has 15 amino acids. V shed 7 bases and J shed 0 bases, with 10 bases lying between them. Per the germline V gene, CDR1 is MNHEY and CDR2 is SVGAGI. The CDR3 DNA is TGTGCCAGCAATCAAGGGGGCTCTGGGGCCAACGTCCTGACTTTC. It encodes CASNQGGSGANVLTF.

The CDR3 reads CAGMRRTSGSDTQYF. In DNA form, the CDR3 reads TGTGCCGGAATGAGACGGACTAGCGGTTCAGATACGCAGTATTTT. This chain connects TRBV2 to TRBJ2-3, with TRBD2 identical over 10 bases. Per germline, CDR1 SNHLY and CDR2 FYNNEI. The CDR3 has 15 amino acids. V trimming: 11 bases; J trimming: 4 bases; junction bases outside the gene matches: 12.

This clone has more than one count but fewer than ten. V is TRBV9 and J is TRBJ2-1; 9 bases are shared with TRBD2. The CDR3 runs to 17 residues. J was trimmed by 6 bases and V by 2 bases; bases with no gene match: 12. The germline gives CDR1 SGDLS, CDR2 YYNGEE. The CDR3 here is CASSVPEAGGRGNEQFF. DNA for the CDR3: TGTGCCAGCAGCGTGCCGGAGGCGGGGGGGCGCGGCAATGAGCAGTTCTTC. Complete variable domain (other parts from reference TRBV9 and TRBJ2-1): DSGVTQTPKHLITATGQRVTLRCSPRSGDLSVYWYQQSLDQGLQFLIQYYNGEERAKGNILERFSAQQFPDLHSELNLSSLELGDSALYFCASSVPEAGGRGNEQFFGPGTRLTVL.

The sample holds a few counts of this clone. The chain recombines TRBV2 with TRBJ1-1, with 7 bases fitting TRBD1. The CDR3 is made up of 15 amino acids. V lost 1 base and J lost 5; bases outside the gene matches: 7. Germline CDR1 and CDR2: SNHLY and FYNNEI. DNA for the CDR3: TGTGCCAGCAGTGAAGACAGGGGCAGGGGAACTGAAGCTTTCTTT. This translates into CASSEDRGRGTEAFF.

This chain links TRBV5-1 with TRBJ2-3, with D hard to call. Germline lookup yields CDR1 SGHRS and CDR2 YFSETQ. CDR3 size: 14 residues. V lost 9 bases to trimming and J lost 2 bases, with 16 bases between them. The CDR3 sequence is CATSDGGVTDTQYF. CDR3 bases: TGCGCCACCTCCGACGGCGGCGTCACAGATACGCAGTATTTT. The whole variable domain, remainder taken from reference TRBV5-1 and TRBJ2-3, is KAGVTQTPRYLIKTRGQQVTLSCSPISGHRSVSWYQQTPGQGLQFLFEYFSETQRNKGNFPGRFSGRQFSNSRSEMNVSTLELGDSALYLCATSDGGVTDTQYFGPGTRLTVL.

J is TRBJ2-7 and V is TRBV12-3 or TRBV12-4; TRBD2 might be the D (6 bases). Trimming took off 2 bases at V and 2 bases at J, with 7 bases between the two ends. The CDR3 runs to 13 residues. The CDR3 sequence is CASSLRGAYEQYF. In DNA, the CDR3 is TGTGCCAGCAGTTTACGCGGGGCCTACGAGCAGTACTTC.

This chain links TRBV6-5 with TRBJ1-5; D perhaps matches TRBD1 (6 bases). The CDR3 extends over 15 amino acids. V lost 6 bases to trimming and J lost 5 bases, with 17 bases between them. Germline CDR1 MNHEY, CDR2 SVGAGI. The CDR3, as DNA: TGTGCCAGCAGAGAGACAGGATTCGGGTATCAGCCCCAGCATTTT. Amino acid sequence: CASRETGFGYQPQHF.

The chain uses TRBV10-3 and TRBJ2-5; D unresolved. CDR1 is ENHRY and CDR2 is SYGVKD in the germline V gene. With 2 bases removed from V and 4 bases from J, the gap between germline ends came to 5 bases. The CDR3 totals 12 residues. CDR3 coding DNA: TGTGCCATCAGTGAGACCGGAGAGACCCAGTACTTC. This gives the protein CAISETGETQYF.

The chain uses TRBV5-1 and TRBJ2-3, with 8 bases lining up with TRBD1. Germline CDR1 and CDR2: SGHRS and YFSETQ. The CDR3 sequence is 13 residues long. The CDR3 is CAGRTGPTDTQYF. The CDR3 DNA reads as TGCGCGGGTAGGACAGGGCCCACAGATACGCAGTATTTT. The whole variable domain, remainder taken from reference TRBV5-1 and TRBJ2-3, is KAGVTQTPRYLIKTRGQQVTLSCSPISGHRSVSWYQQTPGQGLQFLFEYFSETQRNKGNFPGRFSGRQFSNSRSEMNVSTLELGDSALYLCAGRTGPTDTQYFGPGTRLTVL.

V usage is TRBV6-2 or TRBV6-3 and J usage is TRBJ1-5; 7 bases match TRBD1. This CDR3 spans 14 amino acids. Losses at the gene ends were 5 bases for V and 1 base for J; bases not matched to a gene: 2. CDR1 and CDR2 from the germline V gene are MNHEY and SVGEGT. DNA for the CDR3: TGTGCCAGCAGTAGGACAGGCAGCAATCAGCCCCAGCATTTT. This codes for CASSRTGSNQPQHF.

The rearrangement links TRBV6-6 to TRBJ2-7; 11 bases fit TRBD2. Unmatched junction bases numbered 10, after V lost 5 bases and J lost 4 bases. The CDR3 is 16 amino acids. Germline V gene sequence: CDR1 MNHNY, CDR2 SVGAGI (reference sequence). CDR3 sequence reads: CASSGGSGRVFYEQYF. As DNA, the CDR3 is TGTGCCAGCAGTGGGGGTAGCGGGAGGGTTTTTTACGAGCAGTACTTC.

Ten or more counts support this clone. The V and J genes are TRBV7-2 and TRBJ2-1, with 8 nucleotides matching TRBD2. Trimming took 1 base from V and 4 from J; bases not matched to a gene: 12. The CDR3 covers 18 residues. Per germline, CDR1 SGHTA and CDR2 FQGNSA. CDR3 in amino acids: CASSLEEEIAGIYNEQFF. CDR3 nucleotides: TGTGCCAGCAGCTTAGAGGAGGAGATAGCGGGGATATACAATGAGCAGTTCTTC.

This chain connects TRBV11-3 to TRBJ1-1; no clear D. This CDR3 region has 14 residues. V lost 1 base and J 4 bases, leaving 10 bases between the germline ends. Germline CDR1 and CDR2: SGHNT and YENEEA. The CDR3 bases are TGTGCCAGCAGCTTAGTGGCGGGCAGCACTGAAGCTTTCTTT. Translated: CASSLVAGSTEAFF. Full variable domain (rest looked up from reference TRBV11-3 and TRBJ1-1): EAGVVQSPRYKIIEKKQPVAFWCNPISGHNTLYWYLQNLGQGPELLIRYENEEAVDDSQLPKDRFSAERLKGVDSTLKIQPAELGDSAVYLCASSLVAGSTEAFFGQGTRLTVV.

The rearrangement links TRBV27 to TRBJ2-3; the match to TRBD1 covers 10 bases. The CDR3 runs to 15 residues. Germline CDR1 MNHEY, CDR2 SMNVEV (reference sequence). The J segment lost 5 bases and the V segment lost 6 bases, leaving 8 bases of the junction unmatched. DNA of the CDR3: TGTGCCAGCAGCTTCGACAGGGGGCCTAGAGATACGCAGTATTTT. It is translated as CASSFDRGPRDTQYF.